A single sample is the source of the 32 T cell receptor beta chains below, sequenced in a study of blood T cell repertoires in COVID-19. Libraries were prepared by immunoSEQ multiplex PCR; TCRdb keeps only in-frame clonotypes and omits some of them. The table has 200,000 to 250,000 clones, about nine tenths seen once. Sequencing was done on a sample of PBMCs or T cells enriched from blood (not recorded which). Receptors originate from a man in his forties or fifties who had been exposed to COVID-19.

V is TRBV11-2 and J is TRBJ1-3; no reliable D call. The germline gives CDR1 SGHAT, CDR2 FQNNGV. This CDR3 comprises 16 residues. V gave up 3 bases and J gave up 0 bases, with 12 bases separating them. Here the CDR3 reads CASSFLGRYSGNTIYF. The CDR3 DNA follows: TGTGCCAGCAGCTTCCTCGGGAGATACTCTGGAAACACCATATATTTT.

V and J are TRBV28 and TRBJ1-2, with D perhaps matching TRBD1 (5 bases). CDR1 MDHEN and CDR2 SYDVKM come from the germline V gene. This CDR3 contains 14 residues. V gave up 1 base and J gave up 6 bases, with 12 bases separating them. The CDR3 sequence: CASSLSHRLHGYTF. The CDR3 bases are TGTGCCAGCAGTTTATCCCACAGGCTGCATGGCTACACCTTC.

CDR3 sequence: CASSQIFDRGVKTQYF. As DNA, the CDR3 is TGTGCCAGCAGCCAAATCTTCGACAGGGGTGTAAAGACCCAGTACTTC. The chain joins TRBV3-1 (or the pseudogene TRBV3-2) to TRBJ2-5; the match to TRBD1 covers 8 bases. CDR1 LGHDT and CDR2 YNNKEL come from the germline V gene (reference sequence). This CDR3 spans 16 amino acids. Trimming cost V 2 bases and J 6 bases; bases outside gene matches: 11.

The DNA for the CDR3 is TGTGCCAGCAGTTTAAGGTTCAGGGTGGCCAACAATGAGCAGTTCTTC. Protein product: CASSLRFRVANNEQFF. V is TRBV28 and J is TRBJ2-1; D may be TRBD1 (5 bases). Trimming stripped 2 bases from V and 5 bases from J, with 16 bases between. CDR1 MDHEN and CDR2 SYDVKM come from the germline V gene. The CDR3 has 16 residues.

This chain's CDR3 is CASITSGQGASTNEKLFF. Here the CDR3 DNA reads TGTGCCAGCATTACCTCGGGGCAGGGGGCTTCAACTAATGAAAAACTGTTTTTT. The V call is TRBV28, the J call TRBJ1-4; 8 bases align to TRBD1. This CDR3 comprises 18 residues. After removal of 7 bases from V and 0 bases from J, the junction contained 13 bases not matched to a gene. Looked up from germline, CDR1 is MDHEN and CDR2 is SYDVKM. Using reference TRBV28 and TRBJ1-4 for the parts outside the CDR3, the full variable domain is DVKVTQSSRYLVKRTGEKVFLECVQDMDHENMFWYRQDPGLGLRLIYFSYDVKMKEKGDIPEGYSVSREKKERFSLILESASTNQTSMYLCASITSGQGASTNEKLFFGSGTQLSVL.

CDR3 sequence (DNA): TGTGCCAGCAGCGTAGCATCGGGGTTGGGGGGAAACACCATATATTTT. Translation gives CASSVASGLGGNTIYF. The chain is built from TRBV9 and TRBJ1-3; D gene ambiguous. In germline, CDR1 is SGDLS, CDR2 YYNGEE. This CDR3 has 16 amino acids. Trimming shortened V by 0 bases and J by 4 bases, and 14 bases separated the two germline ends.

Only one count was recorded for this clone. V and J are TRBV19 and TRBJ1-1; 8 bases fit TRBD1. Germline V gives CDR1 LNHDA, CDR2 SQIVND (reference sequence). This CDR3 has 13 amino acids. V lost 4 bases and J lost 4; bases outside the gene matches: 2. CDR3: CASSTTGGTEAFF. DNA of the CDR3: TGTGCCAGTAGTACCACAGGGGGCACTGAAGCTTTCTTT.

The chain joins TRBV2 to TRBJ1-5; maybe TRBD1 (6 bases). The CDR3 covers 14 residues. The germline CDR1 and CDR2 sequences are SNHLY and FYNNEI. V shed 7 bases and J shed 0 bases, with 10 bases lying between them. CDR3 amino acids: CASTDRNSNQPQHF. DNA of the CDR3: TGTGCCAGCACAGACAGGAATAGCAATCAGCCCCAGCATTTT.

The rearrangement joins TRBV27 to TRBJ2-3; D is perhaps TRBD2 (6 bases). Trimming removed 5 bases from V and 4 bases from J, with 16 bases in between. CDR1 and CDR2 (germline): MNHEY, SMNVEV (reference sequence). The CDR3 loop spans 15 amino acids. CDR3 sequence: CASSPLYGGADTQYF. The CDR3 DNA follows: TGTGCCAGCAGTCCGCTTTACGGGGGAGCAGATACGCAGTATTTT.

V usage is TRBV28 and J usage is TRBJ1-2; D unclear. Germline CDR1 and CDR2: MDHEN and SYDVKM. The CDR3 runs 15 residues. Deletions cut 1 base from V and 4 bases from J, with 13 bases between. CDR3 protein: CASSLSSFGSYGYTF. The CDR3 coding sequence is TGTGCCAGCAGTTTATCTAGTTTCGGGAGCTATGGCTACACCTTC.

The V gene is TRBV6-5, the J gene TRBJ1-3; no firm D call. The CDR3 extends over 16 amino acids. V was trimmed by 2 bases and J by 1 base, leaving 12 bases between them. Germline CDR1 reads MNHEY; CDR2 reads SVGAGI. The CDR3 spells CASSYEGWTSGNTIYF. The CDR3 region has the DNA TGTGCCAGCAGTTACGAGGGATGGACTTCTGGAAACACCATATATTTT.

The chain is built from TRBV28 and TRBJ2-1; 11 nucleotides match TRBD2. V lost 6 bases to trimming and J lost 6 bases; unmatched junction nucleotides: 4. This CDR3 is built from 14 residues. Germline CDR1 is MDHEN and CDR2 is SYDVKM. CDR3 nucleotides: TGTGCCAGCAGGCCGGGACTAGCGGTCAATGAGCAGTTCTTC. Protein product: CASRPGLAVNEQFF.

V is TRBV6-5 and J is TRBJ2-1; 7 bases match TRBD2. The CDR3 sequence is 14 residues long. The J segment lost 8 bases and the V segment lost 0 bases, leaving 4 bases of the junction unmatched. Germline V gene sequence: CDR1 MNHEY, CDR2 SVGAGI. The CDR3 is CASSYSTSSYEQFF. CDR3 DNA: TGTGCCAGCAGTTACTCGACTAGCTCATATGAGCAGTTCTTC.

The DNA for the CDR3 is TGTGCCAGCAGCCGCAACGGACAGGGACATTCACCCCTCCACTTT. Amino acids: CASSRNGQGHSPLHF. The V call is TRBV27, the J call TRBJ1-6; 8 nucleotides line up with TRBD1. The germline V gene encodes CDR1 MNHEY and CDR2 SMNVEV (reference sequence). J was trimmed by 8 bases and V by 6 bases; bases with no gene match: 9. This CDR3 spans 15 amino acids.

This clone was seen only once. The rearrangement uses TRBV28 and TRBJ1-4; 9 nucleotides match TRBD1. Germline assignment: CDR1 MDHEN and CDR2 SYDVKM. With 5 bases clipped from V and 0 bases from J, the junction kept 1 base outside the gene matches. The CDR3 extends over 15 amino acids. CDR3 sequence reads: CASSDRGSTNEKLFF. As DNA, the CDR3 is TGTGCCAGCAGTGACAGGGGGTCAACTAATGAAAAACTGTTTTTT. Combining the CDR3 with reference TRBV28 and TRBJ1-4 gives the whole variable domain DVKVTQSSRYLVKRTGEKVFLECVQDMDHENMFWYRQDPGLGLRLIYFSYDVKMKEKGDIPEGYSVSREKKERFSLILESASTNQTSMYLCASSDRGSTNEKLFFGSGTQLSVL.

The chain carries TRBV7-6 and TRBJ2-1; a possible D gene is TRBD1 (5 bases). Trimming cost V 9 bases and J 3 bases, with 18 bases left between them. The CDR3 contains 15 residues. Germline CDR1 SGHVS, CDR2 FNYEAQ. The CDR3 protein is CASSAAQGHYNEQFF. The CDR3 bases are TGTGCCAGTAGTGCCGCCCAGGGTCACTACAATGAGCAGTTCTTC.

V gene TRBV5-4 combines with J gene TRBJ1-2, with D possibly matching TRBD1 (5 bases). The CDR3 has 12 residues. Trimming took 3 bases from V and 7 from J, leaving 10 bases between them. Germline loops: CDR1 SGHNT, CDR2 YYREEE (reference sequence). In DNA, the CDR3 is TGTGCCAGCAGCTCTCAGGGTGGTGGCTACACCTTC. This encodes CASSSQGGGYTF.

The chain carries TRBV27 and TRBJ1-5; D is perhaps TRBD1 (5 bases). This CDR3 contains 14 residues. Trimming cost V 1 base and J 9 bases, with 13 bases left between them. The germline gives CDR1 MNHEY, CDR2 SMNVEV (reference sequence). Here the CDR3 DNA reads TGTGCCAGCAGTTTATTTGGGTGGGGCTCGCCCCAGCATTTT. Translated: CASSLFGWGSPQHF.

The V and J genes are TRBV18 and TRBJ2-1; D is undetermined. The CDR3 is made up of 12 amino acids. The germline V and J ends were trimmed by 2 bases and 8 bases, with 7 bases remaining between them. Germline CDR1 is KGHSH and CDR2 is LQKENI. The CDR3 bases are TGTGCCAGCTCACCAACTGAGCATGAGCAGTTCTTC. Translation: CASSPTEHEQFF. Supplemented by reference TRBV18 and TRBJ2-1, the full variable domain reads NAGVMQNPRHLVRRRGQEARLRCSPMKGHSHVYWYRQLPEEGLKFMVYLQKENIIDESGMPKERFSAEFPKEGPSILRIQQVVRGDSAAYFCASSPTEHEQFFGPGTRLTVL.

This CDR3 reads CASSLGMGQNGNTIYF. CDR3 coding DNA: TGTGCCAGCAGCTTAGGTATGGGACAGAATGGAAACACCATATATTTT. The rearrangement joins TRBV11-2 to TRBJ1-3; 7 bases align to TRBD1. The germline gives CDR1 SGHAT, CDR2 FQNNGV. This CDR3 region has 16 residues. Trimming at V came to 1 base and at J to 3 bases, leaving 6 bases not matched to a gene.

The V and J genes are TRBV5-5 and TRBJ2-6; D is unresolved. Germline values: CDR1 SGHKS, CDR2 YYEKEE (reference sequence). The V end lost 4 bases, the J end lost 0 bases, and 8 bases lay between the germline ends. The CDR3 is 15 amino acids. The CDR3 is CASSPGYSGANVLTF. CDR3 nucleotide sequence: TGTGCCAGCAGCCCAGGCTACTCTGGGGCCAACGTCCTGACTTTC. Full variable domain (missing parts from reference TRBV5-5 and TRBJ2-6): DAGVTQSPTHLIKTRGQQVTLRCSPISGHKSVSWYQQVLGQGPQFIFQYYEKEERGRGNFPDRFSARQFPNYSSELNVNALLLGDSALYLCASSPGYSGANVLTFGAGSRLTVL.

The chain recombines TRBV30 with TRBJ2-4; 10 positions agree with TRBD1. V dropped 6 bases and J dropped 5; count of bases not matched to a gene: 4. CDR1 and CDR2 from the germline V gene are GTSNPN and SVGIG (reference sequence). CDR3 length equals 13 residues. The CDR3, as DNA: TGTGCCTGTACCGGGACAGGGGAAAACATTCAGTACTTC. It translates to CACTGTGENIQYF.

This rearrangement joins TRBV18 to TRBJ2-1; TRBD2 matches 7 bases. Germline assignment: CDR1 KGHSH and CDR2 LQKENI. The CDR3 covers 17 residues. V trimming: 1 base; J trimming: 6 bases; junction bases outside the gene matches: 12. CDR3 sequence (DNA): TGTGCCAGCTCACCACAACCTGCGCTAGCGGCGGCCAATGAGCAGTTCTTC. It encodes CASSPQPALAAANEQFF.

This chain joins TRBV5-1 and TRBJ1-4, with a weak D call TRBD1 (5 bases). The V end lost 2 bases, the J end lost 8 bases, and 10 bases lay between the germline ends. The germline CDR1 and CDR2 sequences are SGHRS and YFSETQ. CDR3 size: 13 residues. The CDR3 DNA is TGCGCCAGCAGCTTCAGGGTGGGAGAAAAACTGTTTTTT. As protein: CASSFRVGEKLFF.

The V and J genes are TRBV19 and TRBJ1-2; 7 bases are a match to TRBD1. The CDR3 is 15 amino acids. Germline CDR1 LNHDA, CDR2 SQIVND (reference sequence). Unmatched junction bases numbered 14, after V lost 5 bases and J lost 8 bases. CDR3: CASSEETGSLYGYTF. The CDR3 coding sequence is TGTGCCAGTAGTGAAGAGACAGGGTCTCTCTACGGCTACACCTTC.

The rearrangement links TRBV7-2 to TRBJ1-3, with a possible D match to TRBD1 (5 bases). V dropped 9 bases and J dropped 2 bases, with 11 bases sitting between them. Germline lookup yields CDR1 SGHTA and CDR2 FQGNSA. The CDR3 runs 13 residues. The CDR3 bases are TGTGCCAGTAAAGGGGAGGCTGGAAACACCATATATTTT. Translated, it gives CASKGEAGNTIYF.

The gene calls are TRBV9 and TRBJ1-2, with D hard to call. V was trimmed by 5 bases and J by 6 bases, leaving 11 bases between them. Germline assignment: CDR1 SGDLS and CDR2 YYNGEE. The CDR3 has 12 amino acids. The CDR3, as DNA: TGTGCCAGCAGTCGCTCGGAGGATGGCTACACCTTC. It yields the protein CASSRSEDGYTF.

V and J are TRBV19 and TRBJ1-6; tentatively, D is TRBD1 (5 bases). Germline V gene data show CDR1 as LNHDA and CDR2 as SQIVND (reference sequence). V gave up 5 bases and J gave up 9 bases, with 17 bases separating them. CDR3 size: 15 residues. DNA of the CDR3: TGTGCCAGTAGTTATCGTCAGGGTTCAGGTTCACCCCTCCACTTT. Translating it yields CASSYRQGSGSPLHF.

The gene calls are TRBV7-3 and TRBJ2-1, with D perhaps TRBD1 (5 bases). The germline gives CDR1 SGHTA, CDR2 FQGTGA. V was cut by 2 bases and J by 3 bases, with 8 bases left in between. The CDR3 extends over 14 amino acids. The CDR3 here is CASSLQGYYNEQFF. The CDR3 region has the DNA TGTGCCAGCAGCTTACAGGGATACTACAATGAGCAGTTCTTC.

This chain uses TRBV5-1 with TRBJ1-4; unclear D gene. Deletions cut 0 bases from V and 0 bases from J, with 12 bases between. CDR3 length: 17 residues. CDR1 and CDR2 (germline): SGHRS, YFSETQ. The CDR3, as DNA: TGCGCCAGCAGCTTGGGGATCGACGGAGCAACTAATGAAAAACTGTTTTTT. This sequence encodes CASSLGIDGATNEKLFF.

This sequence joins TRBV20-1 and TRBJ1-5; D uncertain. This CDR3 spans 13 amino acids. CDR1 is DFQATT, CDR2 SNEGSKA, per germline (reference sequence). With 3 bases removed from V and 5 bases from J, the gap between germline ends came to 11 bases. CDR3 nucleotides: TGCAGTGCTAGTGGAGGAGCTGATCAGCCCCAGCATTTT. It yields the protein CSASGGADQPQHF.

V gene TRBV3-1 (or the pseudogene TRBV3-2) combines with J gene TRBJ1-4; unclear D gene. Trimming cost V 4 bases and J 10 bases, with 16 bases left between them. The CDR3 sequence is 14 residues long. CDR1 and CDR2 from the germline V gene are LGHDT and YNNKEL (reference sequence). This CDR3 reads CASSPQYAGGKLFF. DNA of the CDR3: TGTGCCAGCAGCCCCCAGTATGCTGGCGGAAAACTGTTTTTT.